The clone carrying this TCR beta chain was counted once. The CDR3 extends over 12 amino acids. Germline-derived CDR1 and CDR2 are SGHVS and FQNEAQ. Trimming cost V 3 bases and J 6 bases, with 6 bases left between them. This record comes from a study of CD4+ T cells in melanoma. Sequenced by immunoSEQ multiplex PCR; TCRdb stores in-frame clones only, minus some. There are 110,000 to 150,000 clones in the sample; approximately 91% occur only once, and less than 2% lies in the top ten. The TCR comes from a human donor with melanoma. V usage is TRBV7-8 and J usage is TRBJ1-5; D call uncertain. This chain's CDR3 is CASSFRGQPQHF. The CDR3 bases are TGTGCCAGCAGCTTTCGCGGTCAGCCCCAGCATTTT.